Detailed here is one T cell receptor beta chain. This sample is part of a study of control samples from healthy donors and cancer patients. This CDR3 spans 15 amino acids. Unmatched junction bases numbered 5, after V lost 2 bases and J lost 5 bases. Germline CDR1 MNHNS, CDR2 SASEGT. The data were produced by immunoSEQ multiplex PCR, yet TCRdb's version contains in-frame clones alone and is incomplete. The sample contains about 55,000 clones, approximately 94% of which appear only once. This sequence originates from a woman in her late teens or twenties in good health. Input material: blood. The V call is TRBV6-1, the J call TRBJ2-7, with 11 bases that match TRBD2. The CDR3, as DNA: TGTGCCAGCAGTGAAAGGATAGCGGGGGGGCACGAGCAGTACTTC. This translates into CASSERIAGGHEQYF.